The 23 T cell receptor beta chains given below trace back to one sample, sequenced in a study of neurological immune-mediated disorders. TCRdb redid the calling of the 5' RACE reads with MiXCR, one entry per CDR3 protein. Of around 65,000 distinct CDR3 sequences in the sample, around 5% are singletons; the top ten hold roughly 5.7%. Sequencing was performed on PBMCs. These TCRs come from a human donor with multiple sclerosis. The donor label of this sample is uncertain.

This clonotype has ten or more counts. The DNA for the CDR3 is TGTGCCAGCAGCTTAGGACGGTTCTCTGGAAACACCATATATTTT. Its protein product is CASSLGRFSGNTIYF. V gene TRBV11-2 combines with J gene TRBJ1-3; D is unresolved. CDR3 length equals 15 residues. Germline V gene data show CDR1 as SGHAT and CDR2 as FQNNGV. V lost 1 base and J 0 bases, leaving 7 bases between the germline ends.

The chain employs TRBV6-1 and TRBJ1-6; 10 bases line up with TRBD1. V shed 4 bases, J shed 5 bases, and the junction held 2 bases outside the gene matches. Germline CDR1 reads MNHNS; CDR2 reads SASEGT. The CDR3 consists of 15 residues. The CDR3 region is CASSGGTGDNSPLHF. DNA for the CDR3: TGTGCCAGCAGTGGTGGGACAGGGGATAATTCACCCCTCCACTTT.

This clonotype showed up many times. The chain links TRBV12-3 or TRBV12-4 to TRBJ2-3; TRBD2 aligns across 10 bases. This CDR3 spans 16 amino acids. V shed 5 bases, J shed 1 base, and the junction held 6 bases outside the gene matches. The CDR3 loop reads CASSPILAGGTDTQYF. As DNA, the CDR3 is TGTGCCAGCAGTCCTATCCTAGCGGGGGGCACAGATACGCAGTATTTT.

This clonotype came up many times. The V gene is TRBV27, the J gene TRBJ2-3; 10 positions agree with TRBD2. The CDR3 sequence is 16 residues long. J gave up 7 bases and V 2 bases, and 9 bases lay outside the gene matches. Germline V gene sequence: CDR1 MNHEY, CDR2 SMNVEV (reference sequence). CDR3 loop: CASSLVSSGGAYTQYF. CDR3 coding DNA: TGTGCCAGCAGTTTAGTTTCCAGCGGGGGGGCATATACGCAGTATTTT.

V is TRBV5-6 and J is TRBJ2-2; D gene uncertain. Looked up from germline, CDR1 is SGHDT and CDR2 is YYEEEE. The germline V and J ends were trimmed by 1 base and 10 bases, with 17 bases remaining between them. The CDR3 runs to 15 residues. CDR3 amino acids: CASSLKTDPVEELFF. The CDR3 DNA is TGTGCCAGCAGCTTGAAGACGGACCCCGTCGAGGAGCTGTTTTTT.

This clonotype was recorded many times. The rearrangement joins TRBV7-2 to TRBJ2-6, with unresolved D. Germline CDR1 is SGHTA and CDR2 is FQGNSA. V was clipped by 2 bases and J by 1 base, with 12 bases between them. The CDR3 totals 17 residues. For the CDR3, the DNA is TGTGCCAGCAGCTTAAGGGTATCCACATCTGGGGCCAACGTCCTGACTTTC. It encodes CASSLRVSTSGANVLTF.

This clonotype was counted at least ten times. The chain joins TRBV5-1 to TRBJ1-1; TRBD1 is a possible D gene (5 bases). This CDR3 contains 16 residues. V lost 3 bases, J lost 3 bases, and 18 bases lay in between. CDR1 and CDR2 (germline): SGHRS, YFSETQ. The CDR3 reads CASSSHPRGGYTEAFF. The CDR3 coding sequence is TGCGCCAGCAGCTCGCACCCCCGGGGCGGTTACACTGAAGCTTTCTTT.

The CDR3 DNA reads as TGTGCCAGCAGCTTCCGGGGATACTATGGCTACACCTTC. Amino acids: CASSFRGYYGYTF. V and J are TRBV5-4 and TRBJ1-2; no definite D call. This CDR3 comprises 13 residues. The V and J ends lost 2 bases and 3 bases respectively, with 8 bases between them. Germline V gives CDR1 SGHNT, CDR2 YYREEE (reference sequence).

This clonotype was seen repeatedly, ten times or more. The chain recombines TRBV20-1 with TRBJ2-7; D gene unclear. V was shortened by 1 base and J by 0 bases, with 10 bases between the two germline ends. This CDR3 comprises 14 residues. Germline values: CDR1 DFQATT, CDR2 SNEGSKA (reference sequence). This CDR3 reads CSARVLDSSYEQYF. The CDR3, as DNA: TGCAGTGCTAGAGTGTTAGACTCCTCCTACGAGCAGTACTTC.

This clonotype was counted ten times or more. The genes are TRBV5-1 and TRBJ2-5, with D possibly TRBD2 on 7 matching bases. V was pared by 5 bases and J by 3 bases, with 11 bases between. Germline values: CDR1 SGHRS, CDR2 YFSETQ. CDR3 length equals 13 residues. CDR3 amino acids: CASSSGGEETQYF. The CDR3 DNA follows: TGCGCCAGCAGTTCGGGGGGCGAAGAGACCCAGTACTTC.

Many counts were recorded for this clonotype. CDR3: CASSFWGRGEAFF. In nucleotides, the CDR3 is TGTGCCAGCAGCTTTTGGGGACGAGGAGAAGCTTTCTTT. The chain joins TRBV7-2 to TRBJ1-1, with D possibly matching TRBD1 (5 bases). The length of the CDR3 is 13 residues. Trimming shortened V by 3 bases and J by 8 bases, and 13 bases separated the two germline ends. CDR1 and CDR2 (germline): SGHTA, FQGNSA.

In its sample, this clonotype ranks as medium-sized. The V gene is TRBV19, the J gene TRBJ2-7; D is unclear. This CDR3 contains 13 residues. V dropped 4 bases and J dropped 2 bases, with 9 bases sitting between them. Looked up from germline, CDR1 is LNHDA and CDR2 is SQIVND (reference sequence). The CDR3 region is CASSNGEPYEQYF. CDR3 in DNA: TGTGCCAGTAGTAACGGAGAACCCTACGAGCAGTACTTC.

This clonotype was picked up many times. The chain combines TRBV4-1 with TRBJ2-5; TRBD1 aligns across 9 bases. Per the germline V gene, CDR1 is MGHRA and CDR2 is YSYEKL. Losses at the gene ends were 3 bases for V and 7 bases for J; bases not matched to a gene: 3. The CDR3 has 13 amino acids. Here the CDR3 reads CASSQKTGGTQYF. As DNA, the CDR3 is TGCGCCAGCAGCCAGAAGACAGGGGGGACCCAGTACTTC.

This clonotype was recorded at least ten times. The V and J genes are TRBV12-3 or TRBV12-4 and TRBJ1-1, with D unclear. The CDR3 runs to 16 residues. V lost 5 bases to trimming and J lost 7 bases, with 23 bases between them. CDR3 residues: CASSIRLVRPAFEAFF. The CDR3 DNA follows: TGTGCCAGCAGTATCCGCTTGGTACGACCCGCTTTTGAAGCTTTCTTT.

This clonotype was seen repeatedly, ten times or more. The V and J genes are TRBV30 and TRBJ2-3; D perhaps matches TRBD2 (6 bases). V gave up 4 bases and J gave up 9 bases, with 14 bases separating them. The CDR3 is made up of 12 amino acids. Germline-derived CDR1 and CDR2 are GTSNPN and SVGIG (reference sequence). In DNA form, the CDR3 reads TGTGCCTGGAAATCGGAGGGGCCAACGCAGTATTTT. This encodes CAWKSEGPTQYF.

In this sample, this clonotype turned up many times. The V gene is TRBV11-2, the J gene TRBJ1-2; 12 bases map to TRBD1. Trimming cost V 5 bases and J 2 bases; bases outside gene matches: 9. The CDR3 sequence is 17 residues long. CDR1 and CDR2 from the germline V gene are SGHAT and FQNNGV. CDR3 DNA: TGTGCCAGCAGCAGTCTCCGGGACAGGGGGCTAAACTATGGCTACACCTTC. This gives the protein CASSSLRDRGLNYGYTF.

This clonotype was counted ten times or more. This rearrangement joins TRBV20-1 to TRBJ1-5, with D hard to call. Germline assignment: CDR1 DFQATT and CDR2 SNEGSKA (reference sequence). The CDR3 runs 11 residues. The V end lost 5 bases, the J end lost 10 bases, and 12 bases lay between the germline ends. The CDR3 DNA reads TGCAGTGCTGAGACCGGTGGACCCCAGCATTTT. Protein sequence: CSAETGGPQHF.

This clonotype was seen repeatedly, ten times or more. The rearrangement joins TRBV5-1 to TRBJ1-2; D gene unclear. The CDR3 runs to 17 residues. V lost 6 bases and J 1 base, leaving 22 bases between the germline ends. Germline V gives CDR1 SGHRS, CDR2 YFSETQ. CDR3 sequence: CASNPRPAHEINYGYTF. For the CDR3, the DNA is TGCGCCAGCAATCCTCGGCCAGCTCATGAAATTAACTATGGCTACACCTTC.

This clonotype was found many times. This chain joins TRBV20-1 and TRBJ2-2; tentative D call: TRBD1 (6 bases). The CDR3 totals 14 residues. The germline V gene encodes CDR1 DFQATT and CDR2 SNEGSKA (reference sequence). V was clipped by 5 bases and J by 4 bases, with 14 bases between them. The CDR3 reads CSAWRTGSTGELFF. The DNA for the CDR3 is TGCAGTGCTTGGCGTACAGGGTCCACCGGGGAGCTGTTTTTT.

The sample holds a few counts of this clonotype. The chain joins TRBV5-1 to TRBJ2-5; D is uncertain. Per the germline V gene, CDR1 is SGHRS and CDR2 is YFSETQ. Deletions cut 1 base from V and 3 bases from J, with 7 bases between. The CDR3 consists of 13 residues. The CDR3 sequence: CASSLFGEETQYF. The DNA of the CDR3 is TGCGCCAGCAGCTTGTTTGGAGAAGAGACCCAGTACTTC.

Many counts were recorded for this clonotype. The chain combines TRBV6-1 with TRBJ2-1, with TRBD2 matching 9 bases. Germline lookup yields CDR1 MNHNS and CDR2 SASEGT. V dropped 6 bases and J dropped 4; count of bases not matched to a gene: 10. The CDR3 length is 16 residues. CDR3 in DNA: TGTGCCAGCAGGTCTCCTAGCGGGGCCACGTACAATGAGCAGTTCTTC. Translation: CASRSPSGATYNEQFF.

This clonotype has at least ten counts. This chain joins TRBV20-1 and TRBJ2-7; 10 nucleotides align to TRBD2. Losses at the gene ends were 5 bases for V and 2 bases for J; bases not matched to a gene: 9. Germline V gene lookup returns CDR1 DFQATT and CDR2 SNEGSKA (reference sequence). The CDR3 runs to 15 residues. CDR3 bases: TGCAGTGCTGCCCCTAGCGGGGGAACCCCCTACGAGCAGTACTTC. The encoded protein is CSAAPSGGTPYEQYF.

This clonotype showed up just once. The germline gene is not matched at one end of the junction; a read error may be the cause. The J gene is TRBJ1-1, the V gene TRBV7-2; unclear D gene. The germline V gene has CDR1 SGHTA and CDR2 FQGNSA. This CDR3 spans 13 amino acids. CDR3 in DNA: TGTGCCAGCAGCCCCCCGGGCGGCACTGAAACTCTCTTT. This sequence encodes CASSPPGGTETLF.